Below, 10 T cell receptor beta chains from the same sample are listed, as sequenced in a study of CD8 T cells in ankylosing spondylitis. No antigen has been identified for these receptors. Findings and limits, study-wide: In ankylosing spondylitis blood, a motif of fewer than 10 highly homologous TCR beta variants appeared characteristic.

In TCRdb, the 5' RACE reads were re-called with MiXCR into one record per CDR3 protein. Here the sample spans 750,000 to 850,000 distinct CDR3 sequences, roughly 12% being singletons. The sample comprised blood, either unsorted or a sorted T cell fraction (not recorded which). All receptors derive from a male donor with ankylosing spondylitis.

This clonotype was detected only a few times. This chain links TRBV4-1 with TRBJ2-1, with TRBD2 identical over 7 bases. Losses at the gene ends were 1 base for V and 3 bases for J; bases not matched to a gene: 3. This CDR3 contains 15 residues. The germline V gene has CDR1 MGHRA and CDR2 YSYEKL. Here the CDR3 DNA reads TGCGCCAGCAGCCAAGGGACTAGGGGCTACAATGAGCAGTTCTTC. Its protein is CASSQGTRGYNEQFF.

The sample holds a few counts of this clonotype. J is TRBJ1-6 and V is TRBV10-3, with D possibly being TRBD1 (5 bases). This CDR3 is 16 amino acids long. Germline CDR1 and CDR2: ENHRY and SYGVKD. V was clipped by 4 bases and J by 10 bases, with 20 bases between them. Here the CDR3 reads CAISAQGPLSGSPLHF. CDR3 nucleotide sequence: TGTGCCATCAGTGCTCAGGGACCGCTCTCGGGGTCACCCCTCCACTTT.

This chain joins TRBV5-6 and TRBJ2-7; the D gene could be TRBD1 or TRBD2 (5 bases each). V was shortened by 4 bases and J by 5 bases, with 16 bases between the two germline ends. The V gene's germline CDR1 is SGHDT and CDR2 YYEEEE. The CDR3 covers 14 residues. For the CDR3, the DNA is TGTGCCAGCAGCGGGGGTGGAGGCTGGAACGAGCAGTACTTC. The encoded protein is CASSGGGGWNEQYF. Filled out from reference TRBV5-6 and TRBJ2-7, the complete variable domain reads DAGVTQSPTHLIKTRGQQVTLRCSPKSGHDTVSWYQQALGQGPQFIFQYYEEEERQRGNFPDRFSGHQFPNYSSELNVNALLLGDSALYLCASSGGGGWNEQYFGPGTRLTVT.

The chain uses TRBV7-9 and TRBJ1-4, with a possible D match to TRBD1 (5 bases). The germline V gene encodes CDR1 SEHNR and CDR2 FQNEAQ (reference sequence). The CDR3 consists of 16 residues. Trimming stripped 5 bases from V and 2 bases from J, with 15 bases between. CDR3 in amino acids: CASSLARGRTNEKLFF. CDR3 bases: TGTGCCAGCAGCCTTGCAAGGGGCAGGACTAATGAAAAACTGTTTTTT.

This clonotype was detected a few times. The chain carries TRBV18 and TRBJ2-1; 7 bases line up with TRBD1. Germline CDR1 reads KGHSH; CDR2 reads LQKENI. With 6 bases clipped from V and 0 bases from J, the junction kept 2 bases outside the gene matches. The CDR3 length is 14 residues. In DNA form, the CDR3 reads TGTGCCAGCTCGTGGACAGGCTCCTACAATGAGCAGTTCTTC. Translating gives CASSWTGSYNEQFF.

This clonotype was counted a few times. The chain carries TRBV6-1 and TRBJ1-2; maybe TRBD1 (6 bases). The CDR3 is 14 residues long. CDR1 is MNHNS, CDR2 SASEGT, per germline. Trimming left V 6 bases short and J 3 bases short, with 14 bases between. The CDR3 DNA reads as TGTGCCAGCAGGACACAGGGTCGGGACTATGGCTACACCTTC. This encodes CASRTQGRDYGYTF.

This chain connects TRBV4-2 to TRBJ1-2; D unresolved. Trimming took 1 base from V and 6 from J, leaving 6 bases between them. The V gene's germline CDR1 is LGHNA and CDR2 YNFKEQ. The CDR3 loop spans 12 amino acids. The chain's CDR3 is CASSQGRDGYTF. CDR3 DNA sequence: TGTGCCAGCAGCCAAGGAAGGGATGGCTACACCTTC.

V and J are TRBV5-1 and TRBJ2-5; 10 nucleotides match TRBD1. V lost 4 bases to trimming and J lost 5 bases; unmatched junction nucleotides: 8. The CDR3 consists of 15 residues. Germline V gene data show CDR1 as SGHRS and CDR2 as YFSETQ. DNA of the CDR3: TGCGCCAGCAGCGTGGGACAGGGGTTGGGGGAGACCCAGTACTTC. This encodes CASSVGQGLGETQYF.

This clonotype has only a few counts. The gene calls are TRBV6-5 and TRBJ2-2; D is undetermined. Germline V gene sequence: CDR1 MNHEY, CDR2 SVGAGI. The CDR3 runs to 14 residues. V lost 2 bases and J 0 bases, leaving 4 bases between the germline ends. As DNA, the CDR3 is TGTGCCAGCAGTTACGGGCCGAACACCGGGGAGCTGTTTTTT. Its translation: CASSYGPNTGELFF.

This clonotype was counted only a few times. CDR3 sequence: CSATVSGANYGYTF. The CDR3 DNA is TGCAGTGCTACGGTATCCGGGGCAAACTATGGCTACACCTTC. This chain links TRBV20-1 with TRBJ1-2; TRBD1 is a possible D gene (5 bases). Germline V gives CDR1 DFQATT, CDR2 SNEGSKA (reference sequence). The V end lost 4 bases, the J end lost 2 bases, and 14 bases lay between the germline ends. The CDR3 extends over 14 amino acids.